Included here is one TCR beta chain sequence, with context. As yet, its antigen is unknown. The data stem from a study of cytomegalovirus exposure and HLA in healthy donors. Findings and limits, study-wide: One cluster of highly shared sequence variants probably arose as a sequencing artifact.

The PCR used 60 Vbeta and 13 Jbeta primers. Assay: immunoSEQ multiplex PCR; the TCRdb copy retains only in-frame clones and omits some. The sample has some 180,000 clones; roughly 80% are singletons. The CDR3 length is 13 residues. V was trimmed by 5 bases and J by 0 bases, leaving 4 bases between them. CDR1 and CDR2 from the germline V gene are SGHTA and FQGNSA. The V and J genes are TRBV7-2 and TRBJ2-2; D gene ambiguous. Sequencing was performed on PBMCs. This receptor was identified in a woman aged 30 to 39 in good health and CMV-seronegative. This CDR3 reads CASSPTNTGELFF. The CDR3 DNA reads TGTGCCAGCAGCCCCACGAACACCGGGGAGCTGTTTTTT.